The 31 T cell receptor beta chains listed next were all sequenced from one sample in a study of persistence of HIV-infected CD4 T cells. This was the immunoSEQ version 4 assay in survey mode. The table came from immunoSEQ multiplex PCR; TCRdb's copy has only in-frame clones and leaves some out. The table has 20,000 to 25,000 clones, approximately 79% seen once. Their antigens remain unidentified. Cells were stimulated with overlapping HIV-1 Gag 15-mer peptides. Sorting of responding CD4+ T cells relied on upregulated CD40 ligand together with CD69. The sequenced sample was CD4+ T cells sorted from PBMCs after roughly 17-hour stimulation, obtained from a patient who received antiretroviral therapy. Every receptor here comes from an adult man with HIV who was CMV-seropositive.

In DNA, the CDR3 is TGTGCCAGCAGCCCCACAGATAACTATGGCTACACCTTC. It codes for CASSPTDNYGYTF. The chain couples TRBV11-2 to TRBJ1-2, with no clear D. The CDR3 runs to 13 residues. Between the trimmed V and J ends, which lost 5 bases and 1 base, there was a span of 8 bases. In germline, CDR1 is SGHAT, CDR2 FQNNGV.

This clone is medium-sized in the sample. The chain couples TRBV7-3 to TRBJ1-2; D is perhaps TRBD1 (5 bases). CDR3 length: 13 residues. CDR1 and CDR2 (germline): SGHTA, FQGTGA. The V end was cut by 5 bases, the J end by 7 bases, with 14 bases between. In nucleotides, the CDR3 is TGTGCCAGCAGCCTCCGGGACGGAATTGGCTACACCTTC. Protein sequence: CASSLRDGIGYTF. Supplemented by reference TRBV7-3 and TRBJ1-2, the full variable domain reads GAGVSQTPSNKVTEKGKYVELRCDPISGHTALYWYRQSLGQGPEFLIYFQGTGAADDSGLPNDRFFAVRPEGSVSTLKIQRTERGDSAVYLCASSLRDGIGYTFGSGTRLTVV.

The rearrangement joins TRBV7-3 to TRBJ2-1; D tentatively reads TRBD1 or TRBD2 (7 bases each). CDR1 and CDR2 from the germline V gene are SGHTA and FQGTGA. The ends were cut back, 1 base at V and 8 bases at J, with 12 bases in the middle. This CDR3 is built from 14 residues. The CDR3 nucleotides are TGTGCCAGCAGCTTAAATGCAGGGGGGGATGAGCAGTTCTTC. This codes for CASSLNAGGDEQFF.

This chain joins TRBV25-1 and TRBJ2-3; TRBD2 is a possible D gene (6 bases). In germline, CDR1 is MGHDK, CDR2 SYGVNS. The CDR3 has 17 amino acids. The V end lost 2 bases, the J end lost 3 bases, and 18 bases lay between the germline ends. CDR3 residues: CASSELPSRGSTDTQYF. In DNA form, the CDR3 reads TGTGCCAGCAGTGAACTCCCTTCGCGGGGCAGTACAGATACGCAGTATTTT. Looking up the rest from reference TRBV25-1 and TRBJ2-3 gives the full variable domain: EADIYQTPRYLVIGTGKKITLECSQTMGHDKMYWYQQDPGMELHLIHYSYGVNSTEKGDLSSESTVSRIRTEHFPLTLESARPSHTSQYLCASSELPSRGSTDTQYFGPGTRLTVL.

The chain has TRBV13 and TRBJ2-7; 8 bases map to TRBD1. The CDR3 spans 14 residues. Trimming cost V 1 base and J 5 bases; bases outside gene matches: 4. Per the germline V gene, CDR1 is PRHDT and CDR2 is FYEKMQ (reference sequence). The CDR3 region is CASSLAGGQDEQYF. CDR3 coding DNA: TGTGCCAGCAGCTTAGCAGGGGGCCAGGACGAGCAGTACTTC.

The rearrangement uses TRBV7-3 and TRBJ2-3, with a possible D match to TRBD1 (5 bases). This CDR3 is 13 amino acids long. Germline V CDR1 and CDR2: SGHTA, FQGTGA. V was shortened by 5 bases and J by 5 bases, with 11 bases between the two germline ends. The CDR3 loop reads CASSPDQGDTQYF. For the CDR3, the DNA is TGTGCCAGCAGCCCCGACCAGGGAGATACGCAGTATTTT.

The V and J genes are TRBV9 and TRBJ2-3; D is perhaps TRBD2 (6 bases). The V and J ends lost 6 bases and 2 bases respectively, with 10 bases between them. This CDR3 is built from 13 residues. Germline CDR1 SGDLS, CDR2 YYNGEE. CDR3 loop: CASNSGPTDTQYF. In DNA form, the CDR3 reads TGTGCCAGCAACAGCGGGCCCACAGATACGCAGTATTTT. Drawing the rest from reference TRBV9 and TRBJ2-3, the complete variable domain is DSGVTQTPKHLITATGQRVTLRCSPRSGDLSVYWYQQSLDQGLQFLIQYYNGEERAKGNILERFSAQQFPDLHSELNLSSLELGDSALYFCASNSGPTDTQYFGPGTRLTVL.

CDR3 loop: CASSERQGGRGYNEQFF. CDR3 DNA sequence: TGTGCCAGCAGTGAGCGGCAGGGAGGGCGGGGCTACAATGAGCAGTTCTTC. The chain uses TRBV2 and TRBJ2-1; TRBD2 aligns across 7 bases. Germline V gene sequence: CDR1 SNHLY, CDR2 FYNNEI. The ends lost 3 bases at V and 3 bases at J; junction bases unmatched: 11. The CDR3 spans 17 residues.

The gene calls are TRBV27 and TRBJ1-5, with D possibly matching TRBD1 (6 bases). Looked up from germline, CDR1 is MNHEY and CDR2 is SMNVEV (reference sequence). V lost 2 bases and J lost 2, with 13 bases in between. The CDR3 spans 16 residues. This CDR3 reads CASSLKGSGGNQPQHF. CDR3 nucleotide sequence: TGTGCCAGCAGTTTAAAAGGGTCAGGGGGCAATCAGCCCCAGCATTTT.

The chain links TRBV27 to TRBJ2-1, with 7 bases aligning to TRBD2. J was trimmed by 4 bases and V by 5 bases; bases with no gene match: 11. The CDR3 has 16 amino acids. Germline V lookup: CDR1 MNHEY, CDR2 SMNVEV (reference sequence). The CDR3 nucleotides read TGTGCCAGCAGTCACCTGACTAGCCAAGGATACAATGAGCAGTTCTTC. It yields the protein CASSHLTSQGYNEQFF.

This chain joins TRBV21-1 and TRBJ1-3; the DNA was not compared with TRBD1, the D call given in the table. TRBV21-1 is an annotated pseudogene. This CDR3 spans 16 amino acids. CDR3 sequence (DNA): TGTGCCAGCAGCAAACTTCAACAGGGCTCGGGAAACACCATATATTTT. This codes for CASSKLQQGSGNTIYF.

The chain uses TRBV30 and TRBJ2-1; D unclear. Germline CDR1 is GTSNPN and CDR2 is SVGIG (reference sequence). This CDR3 has 14 amino acids. Deletions cut 8 bases from V and 5 bases from J, with 19 bases between. CDR3 loop: CAGLRASGDNEQFF. CDR3 sequence (DNA): TGTGCCGGGCTCCGGGCCTCGGGTGACAATGAGCAGTTCTTC.

This chain links TRBV7-2 with TRBJ1-5; no reliable D call. V gave up 1 base and J gave up 2 bases, with 12 bases separating them. The germline V gene encodes CDR1 SGHTA and CDR2 FQGNSA. The CDR3 runs 16 residues. The CDR3: CASSLEASRGNQPQHF. The DNA of the CDR3 is TGTGCCAGCAGCTTAGAGGCCAGCCGTGGCAATCAGCCCCAGCATTTT.

This rearrangement joins TRBV6-5 to TRBJ1-5; a weak D match, TRBD1 (5 bases). The CDR3 loop spans 13 amino acids. The germline V gene has CDR1 MNHEY and CDR2 SVGAGI. V was pared by 6 bases and J by 7 bases, with 13 bases between. The DNA of the CDR3 is TGTGCCAGCAGCCGGGACCCATGGCAGCCCCAGCATTTT. The encoded protein is CASSRDPWQPQHF.

A few counts support this clone. The chain joins TRBV6-5 to TRBJ1-5, with 7 bases identical to TRBD1. This CDR3 is 13 amino acids long. With 5 bases clipped from V and 7 bases from J, the junction kept 5 bases outside the gene matches. Germline V gene lookup returns CDR1 MNHEY and CDR2 SVGAGI. This chain's CDR3 is CASSPDRIQPQHF. CDR3 in DNA: TGTGCCAGCAGTCCGGACAGGATCCAGCCCCAGCATTTT.

The chain combines TRBV5-1 with TRBJ2-7; 10 bases fit TRBD1. The CDR3 spans 14 residues. The V segment lost 4 bases and the J segment 3 bases; nucleotides outside the gene matches: 4. Germline V gene sequence: CDR1 SGHRS, CDR2 YFSETQ. CDR3 nucleotide sequence: TGCGCCAGCAGCCCCGGGACAGGGGACTACGAGCAGTACTTC. Amino acids: CASSPGTGDYEQYF.

The CDR3 is CASTTVRGQLGNTIYF. For the CDR3, the DNA is TGTGCCAGTACCACAGTCAGGGGGCAACTTGGAAACACCATATATTTT. This chain uses TRBV19 with TRBJ1-3; TRBD1 matches 8 bases. V gave up 7 bases and J gave up 3 bases; unmatched junction bases: 11. Germline V gene data show CDR1 as LNHDA and CDR2 as SQIVND (reference sequence). CDR3 size: 16 residues.

The J gene is TRBJ1-5, the V gene TRBV9; maybe TRBD1 (5 bases). V dropped 0 bases and J dropped 5 bases, with 12 bases sitting between them. The CDR3 extends over 15 amino acids. Germline V lookup: CDR1 SGDLS, CDR2 YYNGEE. The CDR3: CASSVGGDRHQPQHF. CDR3 DNA: TGTGCCAGCAGCGTAGGGGGGGACCGTCATCAGCCCCAGCATTTT. The whole variable domain, filled in from reference TRBV9 and TRBJ1-5, reads DSGVTQTPKHLITATGQRVTLRCSPRSGDLSVYWYQQSLDQGLQFLIQYYNGEERAKGNILERFSAQQFPDLHSELNLSSLELGDSALYFCASSVGGDRHQPQHFGDGTRLSIL.

This chain connects TRBV2 to TRBJ1-5; D is unclear. The CDR3 spans 14 residues. Germline loops: CDR1 SNHLY, CDR2 FYNNEI. Between the trimmed V and J ends, which lost 8 bases and 2 bases, there was a span of 13 bases. In DNA, the CDR3 is TGTGCCAGCTCATCGTGGCAGCGCAATCAGCCCCAGCATTTT. It codes for CASSSWQRNQPQHF. Together with reference TRBV2 and TRBJ1-5, the CDR3 gives the full variable domain: EPEVTQTPSHQVTQMGQEVILRCVPISNHLYFYWYRQILGQKVEFLVSFYNNEISEKSEIFDDQFSVERPDGSNFTLKIRSTKLEDSAMYFCASSSWQRNQPQHFGDGTRLSIL.

This clone appeared a single time. The DNA for the CDR3 is TGTGCCAGCAATCCGATAGGACAGCATAATTCACCCCTCCACTTT. Protein product: CASNPIGQHNSPLHF. The rearrangement links TRBV27 to TRBJ1-6; tentatively, D is TRBD1 (6 bases). The CDR3 length is 15 residues. Germline V gene lookup returns CDR1 MNHEY and CDR2 SMNVEV (reference sequence). V was cut by 7 bases and J by 5 bases, with 15 bases left in between.

This clone was observed a single time. The chain couples TRBV5-1 to TRBJ2-2; TRBD1 is a possible D gene (5 bases). Trimming pared 0 bases from V and 6 bases from J, leaving 15 bases between. The germline V gene encodes CDR1 SGHRS and CDR2 YFSETQ. The CDR3 contains 16 residues. CDR3 sequence (DNA): TGCGCCAGCAGCTTGGATGGTGTCGTCAGGGCCGGGGAGCTGTTTTTT. This gives the protein CASSLDGVVRAGELFF.

This clone was observed a handful of times. The rearrangement links TRBV5-1 to TRBJ1-2; D is possibly TRBD1 (6 bases). CDR1 and CDR2 (germline): SGHRS, YFSETQ. CDR3 size: 15 residues. V was trimmed by 1 base and J by 6 bases, leaving 16 bases between them. The CDR3 DNA sequence: TGCGCCAGCAGCTTGCGAGTTCAGGGGACGGATGGCTACACCTTC. Protein product: CASSLRVQGTDGYTF.

Worth noting for this clone: The sample holds other DNA sequences that translate to the same CDR3. The chain is built from TRBV2 and TRBJ2-3; D gene uncertain. The CDR3 contains 12 residues. CDR1 and CDR2 (germline): SNHLY, FYNNEI. V was pared by 4 bases and J by 3 bases, with 5 bases between. The DNA for the CDR3 is TGTGCCAGCAGTGTAGAGACAGATACGCAGTATTTT. The encoded protein is CASSVETDTQYF. The full variable domain, completed using reference TRBV2 and TRBJ2-3, is EPEVTQTPSHQVTQMGQEVILRCVPISNHLYFYWYRQILGQKVEFLVSFYNNEISEKSEIFDDQFSVERPDGSNFTLKIRSTKLEDSAMYFCASSVETDTQYFGPGTRLTVL.

This clone was detected only once. In nucleotides, the CDR3 is TGCGCCAGCAGCCAGGACCTGGTGAGGACAGTTCCCTCCTACGAGCAGTACTTC. Its protein is CASSQDLVRTVPSYEQYF. This chain uses TRBV4-1 with TRBJ2-7, with D perhaps matching TRBD1 (6 bases). Between the trimmed V and J ends, which lost 3 bases and 0 bases, there was a span of 21 bases. The CDR3 is 18 residues long. Germline CDR1 is MGHRA and CDR2 is YSYEKL.

The V call is TRBV18, the J call TRBJ2-1; TRBD1 agrees at 9 bases. J lost 6 bases, V lost 3 bases, and 18 bases had no gene match. Germline lookup yields CDR1 KGHSH and CDR2 LQKENI. The CDR3 is 19 amino acids. In DNA form, the CDR3 reads TGTGCCAGCTCACCCCGAGACAGGGGGTCCTCATCCGTCCGCAATGAGCAGTTCTTC. Its protein product is CASSPRDRGSSSVRNEQFF. Supplemented by reference TRBV18 and TRBJ2-1, the full variable domain reads NAGVMQNPRHLVRRRGQEARLRCSPMKGHSHVYWYRQLPEEGLKFMVYLQKENIIDESGMPKERFSAEFPKEGPSILRIQQVVRGDSAAYFCASSPRDRGSSSVRNEQFFGPGTRLTVL.

The J gene is TRBJ1-5, the V gene TRBV19; a weak D match, TRBD1 (5 bases). The CDR3 covers 15 residues. The V end was cut by 7 bases, the J end by 6 bases, with 19 bases between. Germline assignment: CDR1 LNHDA and CDR2 SQIVND (reference sequence). CDR3 DNA sequence: TGTGCCAGTACTAGAGTGGGGGGGGTTAGTCAGCCCCAGCATTTT. Its translation: CASTRVGGVSQPQHF.

The chain's CDR3 is CASFSTGSRTEAFF. CDR3 sequence (DNA): TGTGCCAGCTTTTCGACAGGGTCGCGCACTGAAGCTTTCTTT. The rearrangement links TRBV18 to TRBJ1-1; 7 nucleotides line up with TRBD1. This CDR3 contains 14 residues. Trimming removed 7 bases from V and 4 bases from J; junction bases left unmatched: 9. Germline-derived CDR1 and CDR2 are KGHSH and LQKENI.

V usage is TRBV27 and J usage is TRBJ2-5; 8 positions agree with TRBD2. This CDR3 contains 18 residues. V was clipped by 0 bases and J by 5 bases; unmatched bases: 14. Looked up from germline, CDR1 is MNHEY and CDR2 is SMNVEV (reference sequence). CDR3 bases: TGTGCCAGCAGTTTATCGCCGGGTTCGCGGGGGGTAAGGGAGACCCAGTACTTC. Residues: CASSLSPGSRGVRETQYF.

The chain joins TRBV3-1 (or the pseudogene TRBV3-2) to TRBJ1-1, with D uncertain. Trimming took 3 bases from V and 2 from J, leaving 10 bases between them. There are 14 residues in the CDR3. The V gene's germline CDR1 is LGHDT and CDR2 YNNKEL (reference sequence). The CDR3 region has the DNA TGTGCCAGCAGCCAGCGGACTTTTAACACTGAAGCTTTCTTT. Translating it yields CASSQRTFNTEAFF.

The rearrangement links TRBV5-1 to TRBJ2-2; D gene unclear. This CDR3 is built from 13 residues. Per the germline V gene, CDR1 is SGHRS and CDR2 is YFSETQ. The ends were cut back, 4 bases at V and 7 bases at J, with 11 bases in the middle. CDR3 sequence reads: CASSLLRYGELFF. The CDR3 bases are TGCGCCAGCAGCCTTTTGCGCTACGGGGAGCTGTTTTTT.

This chain links TRBV20-1 with TRBJ2-3, with 11 nucleotides matching TRBD2. This CDR3 has 14 amino acids. Germline V gene data show CDR1 as DFQATT and CDR2 as SNEGSKA (reference sequence). V gave up 3 bases and J gave up 7 bases; unmatched junction bases: 6. This CDR3 reads CSASTSGGRNTQYF. The CDR3 DNA sequence: TGCAGTGCTAGTACTAGCGGGGGCCGAAATACGCAGTATTTT.